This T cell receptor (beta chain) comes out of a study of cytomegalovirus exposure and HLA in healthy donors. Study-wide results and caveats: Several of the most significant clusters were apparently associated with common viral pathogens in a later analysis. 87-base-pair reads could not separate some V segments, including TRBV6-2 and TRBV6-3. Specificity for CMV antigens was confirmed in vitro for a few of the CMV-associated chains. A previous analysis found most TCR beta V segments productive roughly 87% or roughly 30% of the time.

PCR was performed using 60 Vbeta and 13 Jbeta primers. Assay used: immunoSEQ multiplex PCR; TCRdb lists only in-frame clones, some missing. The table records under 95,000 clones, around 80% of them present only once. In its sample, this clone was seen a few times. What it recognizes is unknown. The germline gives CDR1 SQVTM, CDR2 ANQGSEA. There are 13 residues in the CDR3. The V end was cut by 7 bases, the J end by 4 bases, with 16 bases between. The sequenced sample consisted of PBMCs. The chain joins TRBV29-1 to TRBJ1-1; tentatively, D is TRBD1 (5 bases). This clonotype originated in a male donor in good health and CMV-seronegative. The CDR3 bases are TGCAGCGCCGTGCGGGGCGAAGGCACTGAAGCTTTCTTT. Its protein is CSAVRGEGTEAFF.